The rows below give T cell receptor beta chains drawn from one sample of a study of T cell responses to AZD1222 COVID-19 vaccine. Assay used: immunoSEQ multiplex PCR; TCRdb lists only in-frame clones, some missing. The sample gives 100,000 to 150,000 clones, roughly nine tenths of which show up once; roughly 4.2% is in the top ten. This specimen consisted of peripheral blood, obtained on day 0 of AZD1222 vaccination. The receptor set was obtained from an adult in good health. CDR3s include the opening cysteine and the closing phenylalanine or tryptophan. D genes are given only for firm matches. Rows may omit the clone size; those that give it use once, few, many or a size class.

TRBJ2-5 14 - TRBD2 TRBV5-1 CASSVTSGGKTQYF TGCGCCAGCAGCGTGACTAGCGGGGGAAAGACCCAGTACTTC
TRBJ1-5 15 - TRBD1 TRBV2 CASSIRDRGDQPQHF TGTGCCAGTTCAATCCGGGACAGGGGGGACCAGCCCCAGCATTTT
TRBJ1-2 11 once - TRBV2 CASSEEFGYTF TGTGCCAGCAGTGAAGAGTTTGGCTACACCTTC
TRBJ1-2 12 - TRBD1 TRBV30 CAWSRQGLGYTF TGTGCCTGGAGCCGACAGGGGCTTGGCTACACCTTC
TRBJ1-6 15 - - TRBV4-1 CASSQDQSRDSPLHF TGCGCCAGCAGCCAAGATCAATCGAGGGATTCACCCCTCCACTTT
TRBJ1-1 13 - - TRBV11-2 CASSLDVNTEAFF TGTGCCAGCAGCCTGGATGTGAACACTGAAGCTTTCTTT
TRBJ1-2 13 - - TRBV28 CASSVWGGGGYTF TGTGCCAGCAGCGTGTGGGGTGGGGGTGGCTACACCTTC
TRBJ2-2 12 - - TRBV4-2 CASSPGDRELFF TGTGCCAGCAGCCCGGGGGACCGGGAGCTGTTTTTT
TRBJ1-3 16 - - TRBV7-8 CASSLVFVDSGNTIYF TGTGCCAGCAGCTTAGTTTTCGTGGACTCTGGAAACACCATATATTTT
TRBJ1-2 17 few TRBD1 TRBV7-2 CASSLSGTGGSVDGYTF TGTGCCAGCAGCTTATCCGGGACAGGGGGTTCGGTTGATGGCTACACCTTC
TRBJ2-6 15 - - TRBV19 CASSRVSSGANVLTF TGTGCCAGTAGTAGAGTGAGCTCTGGGGCCAACGTCCTGACTTTC
TRBJ2-1 15 once - TRBV4-2 CASSQEIQGRNEQFF TGTGCCAGCAGCCAAGAAATTCAGGGGAGAAATGAGCAGTTCTTC
TRBJ1-2 10 - - TRBV6-5 CASSLRGYTF TGTGCCAGCAGTCTCAGGGGCTACACCTTC
TRBJ2-1 17 - TRBD2 TRBV7-2 CASSLRLAGGTQDEQFF TGTGCCAGCAGCCTTCGACTAGCGGGAGGTACACAGGATGAGCAGTTCTTC
TRBJ1-2 13 once - TRBV28 CAVPGSLYYGYTF TGTGCCGTTCCAGGGAGTCTGTACTATGGCTACACCTTC
TRBJ2-7 12 - - TRBV6-1 CASSDPLGEQYF TGTGCCAGCAGTGATCCCCTGGGGGAGCAGTACTTC
TRBJ1-1 15 few TRBD1 TRBV27 CARTQGALTGTEAFF TGTGCCAGAACACAGGGGGCGTTAACTGGCACTGAAGCTTTCTTT
TRBJ2-2 13 - - TRBV3-1/TRBV3-2 CASSQDTTGELFF TGTGCCAGCAGCCAAGACACCACCGGGGAGCTGTTTTTT
TRBJ1-1 15 - - TRBV11-1 CASSLVRGGGTEAFF TGTGCCAGCAGCTTAGTCCGGGGAGGAGGCACTGAAGCTTTCTTT
TRBJ2-5 12 - - TRBV3-1/TRBV3-2 CASSQISETQYF TGTGCCAGCAGCCAAATTAGCGAGACCCAGTACTTC
TRBJ2-5 10 - - TRBV20-1 CSAPFETQYF TGCAGTGCGCCGTTCGAGACCCAGTACTTC
TRBJ2-1 16 - TRBD1 TRBV7-2 CASRPQGTSVYNEQFF TGTGCCAGCAGGCCACAGGGGACCAGCGTCTACAATGAGCAGTTCTTC
TRBJ1-3 12 - - TRBV3-1/TRBV3-2 CASSQGGNTIYF TGTGCCAGCAGCCAGGGTGGAAACACCATATATTTT
TRBJ1-1 13 - - TRBV10-1 CASSLTEDTEAFF TGCGCCAGCAGCCTGACAGAGGACACTGAAGCTTTCTTT
TRBJ2-3 13 - - TRBV4-3 CASSPPSRDTQYF TGCGCCAGCAGCCCCCCTAGTAGAGATACGCAGTATTTT
TRBJ1-2 15 - - TRBV25-1 CASSDSNWDGYGYTF TGTGCCAGCAGTGACTCGAATTGGGACGGCTATGGCTACACCTTC
TRBJ2-3 15 - - TRBV2 CASSFAGSSTDTQYF TGTGCCAGTTCCTTTGCTGGGTCAAGCACAGATACGCAGTATTTT
TRBJ1-1 14 - - TRBV11-2 CAGGDLQGRPEAFF TGTGCCGGAGGCGATTTGCAGGGTAGGCCTGAAGCTTTCTTT
TRBJ2-1 18 - - TRBV4-2 CASSQDLYGRGGPNEQFF TGTGCCAGCAGCCAAGATCTATACGGGCGCGGGGGCCCAAATGAGCAGTTCTTC
TRBJ2-2 14 - - TRBV28 CASTSGQNTGELFF TGTGCCAGTACCTCCGGACAGAACACCGGGGAGCTGTTTTTT
TRBJ2-1 15 - - TRBV6-6 CASSLQGNSYNEQFF TGTGCCAGCAGTCTTCAGGGAAACTCCTACAATGAGCAGTTCTTC
TRBJ1-5 15 - - TRBV5-1 CASSSGGERGQPQHF TGCGCCAGCAGCTCCGGAGGGGAAAGAGGTCAGCCCCAGCATTTT
TRBJ1-6 13 - - TRBV18 CASSTRGESPLHF TGTGCCAGCTCTACCCGGGGGGAGTCACCCCTCCACTTT
TRBJ2-2 15 - - TRBV18 CASSPGTGSTGELFF TGTGCCAGCTCACCGGGAACAGGGTCCACCGGGGAGCTGTTTTTT
TRBJ2-7 15 - TRBD2 TRBV6-5 CASSYSLAGGYEQYF TGTGCCAGCAGTTACTCCCTAGCGGGAGGTTACGAGCAGTACTTC
TRBJ2-1 14 - - TRBV6-6 CAAEAGVGYNEQFF TGTGCCGCGGAGGCGGGCGTAGGATACAATGAGCAGTTCTTC
TRBJ2-7 16 - - TRBV7-8 CASSSGVGLFPYEQYF TGTGCCAGCAGCTCAGGGGTCGGGCTCTTCCCCTACGAGCAGTACTTC
TRBJ2-7 14 - - TRBV3-1/TRBV3-2 CATGTESDNYEQYF TGTGCCACTGGGACCGAGTCTGATAACTACGAGCAGTACTTC
TRBJ2-3 13 - - TRBV5-1 CASMQGQTDTQYF TGCGCCAGCATGCAAGGGCAGACAGATACGCAGTATTTT
TRBJ1-2 14 - - TRBV9 CASSVSPGEYGYTF TGTGCCAGCAGCGTAAGTCCCGGGGAGTATGGCTACACCTTC
TRBJ2-1 13 - - TRBV18 CASSPNRYNEQFF TGTGCCAGCTCACCGAACCGGTACAATGAGCAGTTCTTC
TRBJ2-3 16 once TRBD1 TRBV13 CASSFFTGVRTDTQYF TGTGCCAGCAGCTTCTTTACAGGGGTACGCACAGATACGCAGTATTTT
TRBJ2-3 13 - - TRBV2 CASSLDIPDTQYF TGTGCCAGCTCGTTAGATATCCCAGATACGCAGTATTTT
TRBJ2-5 14 - TRBD2 TRBV3-1/TRBV3-2 CASSLTTSGETQYF TGTGCCAGCAGCCTCACGACTAGCGGGGAGACCCAGTACTTC
TRBJ1-6 12 - - TRBV5-1 CASSTGNSPLHF TGCGCCAGCAGTACCGGGAATTCACCCCTCCACTTT
TRBJ2-3 15 - TRBD2 TRBV10-3 CAIRLGGEGADTQYF TGTGCCATCAGACTGGGGGGGGAGGGCGCAGATACGCAGTATTTT